These T cell receptor beta chains were read from a single sample in a study of shared clonotypes between healthy human individuals. The repertoire was sequenced with immunoSEQ multiplex PCR; TCRdb's copy has only in-frame clones and lacks some. There are roughly 2,500,000 clones in the sample; more than 85% occur only once, and 0.35% to 0.45% lies in the top ten. What was sequenced was naive CD4+ T cells from PBMCs. The receptors come from a man aged 18-30 years in good health. Some clones in this sample may be carry-over from other donors' samples. The CDR3 runs from the conserved cysteine through the conserved F or W. Each record gives: V gene, J gene, CDR3 protein.

v_gene: TRBV5-1; j_gene: TRBJ2-3; CDR3aa: CASSLAGVGTDTQYF
v_gene: TRBV12-2; j_gene: TRBJ2-3; CDR3aa: CASRYPSRGEGNTDTQYF
v_gene: TRBV5-1; j_gene: TRBJ2-3; CDR3aa: CASEPDSGTDTQYF
v_gene: TRBV18; j_gene: TRBJ1-5; CDR3aa: CASSPGQGGGQPQHF
v_gene: TRBV29-1; j_gene: TRBJ1-6; CDR3aa: CSVGPPDSPLHF
v_gene: TRBV6-6; j_gene: TRBJ2-1; CDR3aa: CASSYVTGEQFF
v_gene: TRBV5-4; j_gene: TRBJ1-4; CDR3aa: CASSLRQGRDEKLFF
v_gene: TRBV23-1; j_gene: TRBJ1-1; CDR3aa: CANGGLTEAFF
v_gene: TRBV18; j_gene: TRBJ2-7; CDR3aa: CASSPGGGSYEQYF
v_gene: TRBV27; j_gene: TRBJ2-6; CDR3aa: CASRSEGAGYNVLTF
v_gene: TRBV6-1; j_gene: TRBJ2-5; CDR3aa: CAVPRTGTNQETQYF
v_gene: TRBV6-1; j_gene: TRBJ2-7; CDR3aa: CASSDRARKREQYF
v_gene: TRBV27; j_gene: TRBJ1-2; CDR3aa: CASSFLGGQAYGYTF
v_gene: TRBV6-5; j_gene: TRBJ1-1; CDR3aa: CASSLNRGMNTEAFF
v_gene: TRBV10-1; j_gene: TRBJ1-1; CDR3aa: CASSESWEPSGTEAFF
v_gene: TRBV6-6; j_gene: TRBJ2-7; CDR3aa: CASSYSGIPYEQYF
v_gene: TRBV19; j_gene: TRBJ2-1; CDR3aa: CASSRSAGVGDEQFF
v_gene: TRBV5-6; j_gene: TRBJ2-3; CDR3aa: CASSFGGRRTDTQYF
v_gene: TRBV6-1; j_gene: TRBJ2-7; CDR3aa: CASNKPSGSFYEQYF
v_gene: TRBV7-2; j_gene: TRBJ2-2; CDR3aa: CASSLSRARGELFF
v_gene: TRBV27; j_gene: TRBJ1-1; CDR3aa: CASSLGTEAFF
v_gene: TRBV6-4; j_gene: TRBJ1-2; CDR3aa: CASRDRGQPRPILVGFNYGYTF